The rows below give T cell receptor beta chains drawn from one sample of a study of blood T cell repertoires in COVID-19. Produced via immunoSEQ multiplex PCR; TCRdb's table is partial and in-frame only. This sample has roughly 290,000 clones, with approximately 88% found just once. Sequencing was carried out using PBMCs or T cells enriched from blood (not recorded which). Receptors originate from a woman aged 40 to 55 who had recovered from COVID-19. Each CDR3 is given with its conserved first and last residue. The D gene is left open where the match is weak. Clone size appears in some rows only: once, few, many, or a class for an expanded clone.

clone_size: .; v_call: TRBV7-2; d_call: TRBD2; j_call: TRBJ2-3; cdr3_nt: TGTGCCAGCAGCTCTTATAGGCTCCTAGCGGGAGCCGGAGATACGCAGTATTTT; cdr3_aa: CASSSYRLLAGAGDTQYF
clone_size: .; v_call: TRBV6-5; d_call: .; j_call: TRBJ2-1; cdr3_nt: TGTGCCAGCAGTCTAGCGCAACGGCGGAATGAGCAGTTCTTC; cdr3_aa: CASSLAQRRNEQFF
clone_size: .; v_call: TRBV6-5; d_call: .; j_call: TRBJ1-6; cdr3_nt: TGTGCCAGCAGCCCCGGGCCAGGGAATTCACCCCTCCACTTT; cdr3_aa: CASSPGPGNSPLHF
clone_size: .; v_call: TRBV5-1; d_call: TRBD1; j_call: TRBJ1-2; cdr3_nt: TGCGCCAGCAGCCCGGGACAGGGGATGGGAGGCTACACCTTC; cdr3_aa: CASSPGQGMGGYTF
clone_size: .; v_call: TRBV10-2; d_call: TRBD2; j_call: TRBJ2-7; cdr3_nt: TGCGCCAGCAGTGAGTCGCGGCGGGAGGGGTACGAGCAGTACTTC; cdr3_aa: CASSESRREGYEQYF
clone_size: .; v_call: TRBV18; d_call: TRBD2; j_call: TRBJ2-7; cdr3_nt: TGTGCCAGCTCATCCGGACTAGCGGGAGACGAGCAGTACTTC; cdr3_aa: CASSSGLAGDEQYF
clone_size: .; v_call: TRBV28; d_call: TRBD2; j_call: TRBJ2-3; cdr3_nt: TGTGCCAGCAGTCCTCTAGCGGGCCCCCCAGATACGCAGTATTTT; cdr3_aa: CASSPLAGPPDTQYF
clone_size: .; v_call: TRBV28; d_call: TRBD1; j_call: TRBJ1-4; cdr3_nt: TGTGCCAGCAGCAAGGACAGGGGGCATGAAAAACTGTTTTTT; cdr3_aa: CASSKDRGHEKLFF
clone_size: once; v_call: TRBV5-1; d_call: TRBD1; j_call: TRBJ1-6; cdr3_nt: TGCGCCAGCAGCTCCCGGACAGGGACGGCGAATTCACCCCTCCACTTT; cdr3_aa: CASSSRTGTANSPLHF
clone_size: .; v_call: TRBV28; d_call: .; j_call: TRBJ1-4; cdr3_nt: TGTGCCAGCAGGAACGACAGGTTAAATGAAAAACTGTTTTTT; cdr3_aa: CASRNDRLNEKLFF
clone_size: .; v_call: TRBV9; d_call: TRBD1; j_call: TRBJ2-3; cdr3_nt: TGTGCCAGCAGCGCGACAGGGGGCGGGGATAGCGGAGGGGTCTCGCAGTATTTT; cdr3_aa: CASSATGGGDSGGVSQYF
clone_size: .; v_call: TRBV4-1; d_call: .; j_call: TRBJ2-2; cdr3_nt: TGCGCCAGCAGTCCCACCCCAGGGCACGGGGAGCTGTTTTTT; cdr3_aa: CASSPTPGHGELFF